This entry features one T cell receptor beta chain sequence. This record belongs to a study of human CD8 memory T cell subsets. Libraries targeted TCR beta using 5' RACE with UMIs. After re-calling the 5' RACE reads, TCRdb lists one entry per CDR3 protein, DNA absent. This sample lists about 10,000 distinct CDR3 sequences; its ten largest clones have 15%. TSTEM cells were defined as CCR7+ PD-1- TIGIT- CD8+ memory cells. This CDR3 has 16 residues. Germline V gives CDR1 SGHVS, CDR2 FQNEAQ. This TCR came from a human donor in good health. V usage is TRBV7-8 and J usage is TRBJ2-7; TCRdb returns TRBD2, unconfirmable since there is no DNA. Source material: CD8+ stem-like memory T cells (TSCM and TCM) sorted from PBMCs. The subset is: stem-like memory CD8 T cells (TSTEM), CCR7+ PD-1- TIGIT-. The CDR3 protein is CASSLASGDYTYEQYF.